This TCR beta chain appears in the sequencing data of a study of blood T cell repertoires in COVID-19 (dated by TCRdb to the early 2020s). With respect to the entire study: Samples covering the acute and convalescent phases of COVID-19 were provided by collaborators in the United States, Italy and Spain. The prospective study material was composed of cDNA or gDNA derived from T cells, B-cell-depleted T cells, or PBMCs. Subjects who had been exposed to COVID-19, were actively infected with it, or had recovered from it provided the deeply sampled blood TCRbeta repertoires that made up the dataset. The repertoires were released in a freely available public database meant as a resource for research on the immune response to SARS-CoV-2. Samples came from the ongoing ImmuneRACE study (first 160 participants) plus 1,254 subjects from 6 global collaborators. The sample metadata nearly always contained a de-identified subject ID, COVID-19 status, age in years and sex. HLA class I and class II types, where available, came from metadata supplied by the sample provider rather than from assay-based typing.

The immunoSEQ Assay, a bias-controlled multiplex PCR, was used to amplify TCRbeta CDR3 regions from genomic DNA. In the original analysis: The number of nucleated cells in each sample was estimated by amplification of reference gene primers within the assay. Sequence reads were collapsed and filtered to measure the absolute abundance of every unique TCRbeta CDR3 rearrangement. For each sample, productive Simpson clonality was calculated by taking the square root of Simpson's diversity index across productive rearrangements. In TCRdb, the immuneACCESS table is reduced to in-frame sequences with V and J assigned. These tables do not hold every clone; where another copy was compared, an unresolved V gene accounts for under half, and the others remain unexplained. V, J and clone size are those of that table, while D and trimming were read from the DNA. The sample has 300,000 to 450,000 clones on record, about 87% of them singletons. Jointly, the top ten make up 2.3% of the sample.

This clone was counted a single time. Its antigen specificity is not known. Base qualities are not provided; no much larger clone lies one nucleotide away. The CDR3 runs 14 amino acids, cysteine and phenylalanine included. Only the CDR3 DNA stays, 42 bases, in frame from base 1. As encoded in the germline V gene (reference sequence), CDR1 is LNHNV while CDR2 is YYDKDF. Germline trimming amounts to 6 bases on V and 4 bases on J, with 6 as the count of junction bases outside the gene matches. Results the study describes overall, beyond this receptor: How much clinical and demographic metadata was included differed by source and by participant, and the metadata was provided uncurated.

One collaborating source in Seattle enrolled patients during active infection and followed them longitudinally through the course of disease. Collaborating institutions collected whole blood in K2EDTA tubes following their own protocols. For TCRbeta analysis, collaborators shipped samples as frozen whole blood, isolated PBMCs, or DNA extracted from either of those sample types. The sample comprised peripheral blood. The chain employs TRBV15 and TRBJ2-1; TRBD1 matches 7 bases in the middle. The TCR was taken from a woman aged 60 to 75 with COVID-19, enrolled during active disease. Here the CDR3 is given as CATRPDRAYNEQFF. The nucleotides read TGTGCCACCAGGCCTGACAGGGCATACAATGAGCAGTTCTTC.